This T cell receptor beta chain stems from a study of tumour-infiltrating T cells in Burkitt lymphoma. Across the whole study: Overall and progression-free survival were predicted by productive clonality.

Per germline, CDR1 MNHEY and CDR2 SMNVEV (reference sequence). CDR3 length equals 13 residues. The germline V and J ends were trimmed by 6 bases and 5 bases, with 14 bases remaining between them. Clones were sequenced by immunoSEQ multiplex PCR, and TCRdb holds only the in-frame ones, with some missing. Of about 660 clones listed, 80% to 95% are singletons. Sequencing was carried out using tumor tissue. The sequence was obtained from a human donor with diffuse large B-cell lymphoma. V and J are TRBV27 and TRBJ2-7; D not resolved. In DNA form, the CDR3 reads TGTGCCAGCAGCCGTCTGTCGGGTAACGAGCAGTACTTC. As protein: CASSRLSGNEQYF.